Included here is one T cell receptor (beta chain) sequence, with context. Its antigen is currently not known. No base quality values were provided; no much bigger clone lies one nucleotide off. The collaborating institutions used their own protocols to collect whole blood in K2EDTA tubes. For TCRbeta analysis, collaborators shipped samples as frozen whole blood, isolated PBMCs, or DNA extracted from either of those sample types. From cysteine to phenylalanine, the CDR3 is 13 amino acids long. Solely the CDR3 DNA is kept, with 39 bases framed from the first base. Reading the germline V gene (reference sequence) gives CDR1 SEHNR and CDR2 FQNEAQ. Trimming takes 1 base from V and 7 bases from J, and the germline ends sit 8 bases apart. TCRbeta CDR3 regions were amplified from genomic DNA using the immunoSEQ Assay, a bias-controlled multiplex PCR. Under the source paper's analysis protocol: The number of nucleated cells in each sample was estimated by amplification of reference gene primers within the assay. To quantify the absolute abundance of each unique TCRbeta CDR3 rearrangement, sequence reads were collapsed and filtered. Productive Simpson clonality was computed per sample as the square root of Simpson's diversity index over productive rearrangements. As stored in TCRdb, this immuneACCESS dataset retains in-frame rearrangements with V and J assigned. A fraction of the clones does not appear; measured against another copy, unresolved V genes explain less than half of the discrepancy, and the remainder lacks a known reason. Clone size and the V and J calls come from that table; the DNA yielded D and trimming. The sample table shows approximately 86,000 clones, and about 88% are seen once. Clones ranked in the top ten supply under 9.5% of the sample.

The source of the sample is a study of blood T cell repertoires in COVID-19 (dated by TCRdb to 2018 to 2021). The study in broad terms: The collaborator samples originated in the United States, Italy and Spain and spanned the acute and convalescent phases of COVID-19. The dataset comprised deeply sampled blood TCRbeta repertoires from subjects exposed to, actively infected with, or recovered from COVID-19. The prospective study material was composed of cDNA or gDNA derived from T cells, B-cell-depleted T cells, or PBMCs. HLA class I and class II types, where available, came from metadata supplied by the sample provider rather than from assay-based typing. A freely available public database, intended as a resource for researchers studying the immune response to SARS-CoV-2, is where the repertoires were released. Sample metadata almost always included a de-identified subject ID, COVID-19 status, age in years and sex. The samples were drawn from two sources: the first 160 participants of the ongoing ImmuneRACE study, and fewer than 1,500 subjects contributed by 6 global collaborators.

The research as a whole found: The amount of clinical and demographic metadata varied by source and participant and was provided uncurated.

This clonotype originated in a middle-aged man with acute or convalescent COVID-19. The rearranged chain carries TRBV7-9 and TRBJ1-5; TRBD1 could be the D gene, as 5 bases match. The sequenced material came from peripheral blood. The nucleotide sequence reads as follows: TGTGCCAGCAGCTTAGGGGGGGAACAGCCCCAGCATTTT. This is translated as CASSLGGEQPQHF.